The table lists the clone carrying this TCR beta chain with a few counts. As processed by the authors: Amplified reference gene primers provided the basis for estimating nucleated cell counts. The method was immunoSEQ multiplex PCR; TCRdb's version includes in-frame clones alone and lacks a portion of them. The V and J calls and clone size are taken from that table; D and trimming were inferred from the DNA. The repertoire consists of about 220,000 clones, with 80% to 90% occurring once and the leading ten covering approximately 4%. Trimming took 4 bases from V and 0 from J; bases not matched to a gene: 1. Germline values: CDR1 SGHTA, CDR2 FQGNSA. The CDR3 spans 14 residues. The sample originates from a study of blood T cell repertoires in COVID-19. The age range of participants was 18 to 89 years, with residence in about two dozen US areas.

The sample consisted of PBMCs or T cells enriched from blood (not recorded which). V usage is TRBV7-2 and J usage is TRBJ2-3, with TRBD2 matching 7 bases. The clonotype was recovered from a woman aged 40 to 49 who had been exposed to COVID-19. CDR3 protein: CASSYGGSTDTQYF. The CDR3 DNA follows: TGTGCCAGCAGCTACGGGGGGAGCACAGATACGCAGTATTTT.